The TCR beta chain under discussion was sequenced for a study of T cells after yellow fever vaccination. Broader study findings: Subsequent to the booster, the majority of primary-vaccination clones reappeared (around 96% CD4, approximately 85% CD8). The study found a weaker secondary response that peaked faster, day 5 versus 15.

Concerning this clonotype itself: What it binds is not known. A much larger clonotype is one base distant, so this may be a read error.

Germline CDR1 SGHTA, CDR2 FQGNSA. V lost 6 bases, J lost 1 base, and 15 bases lay in between. The CDR3 spans 15 residues. Template switching with 5'RACE generated the TCR cDNA and added a universal primer site and UMIs. MiXCR, run by TCRdb on the 5' RACE reads, gives a single entry per CDR3 protein. The repertoire has some 350,000 distinct CDR3 sequences, over 4% of them found once; the top ten carry 20% to 25%. The specimen comprised PBMCs, sampled 5 days after the yellow fever booster vaccination. V and J are TRBV7-2 and TRBJ2-5; D perhaps matches TRBD2 (5 bases). This TCR derives from a man in his late teens or twenties who received the YFV17D yellow fever vaccine. The CDR3 bases are TGTGCCAGCAGTCAACAGCGGCCCCCCCAAGAGACCCAGTACTTC. This gives the protein CASSQQRPPQETQYF. The full variable domain, rest sourced from reference TRBV7-2 and TRBJ2-5, is GAGVSQSPSNKVTEKGKDVELRCDPISGHTALYWYRQSLGQGLEFLIYFQGNSAPDKSGLPSDRFSAERTGGSVSTLTIQRTQQEDSAVYLCASSQQRPPQETQYFGPGTRLLVL.